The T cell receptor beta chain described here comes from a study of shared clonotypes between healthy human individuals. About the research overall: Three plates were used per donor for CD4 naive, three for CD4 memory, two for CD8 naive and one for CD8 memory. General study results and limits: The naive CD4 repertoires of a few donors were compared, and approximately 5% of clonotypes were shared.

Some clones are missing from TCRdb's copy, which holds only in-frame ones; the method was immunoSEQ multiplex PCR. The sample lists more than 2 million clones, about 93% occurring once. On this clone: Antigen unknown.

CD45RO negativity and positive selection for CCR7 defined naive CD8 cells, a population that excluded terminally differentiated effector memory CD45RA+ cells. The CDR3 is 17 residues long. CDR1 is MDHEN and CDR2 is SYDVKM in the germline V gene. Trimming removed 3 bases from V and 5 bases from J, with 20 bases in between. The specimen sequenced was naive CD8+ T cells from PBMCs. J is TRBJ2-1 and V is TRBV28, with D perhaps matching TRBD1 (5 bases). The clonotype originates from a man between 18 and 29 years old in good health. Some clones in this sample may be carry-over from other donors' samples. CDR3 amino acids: CASSFPRQTNTDNEQFF. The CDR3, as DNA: TGTGCCAGCAGTTTCCCGAGACAGACAAATACCGACAATGAGCAGTTCTTC.